One T cell receptor (beta chain) is described in this entry. As yet, its antigen is unknown. The sample is drawn from a study of cytomegalovirus exposure and HLA in healthy donors. As for the study in general: Tens of millions of unique TCRs from HLA-typed donors made up an early data release.

Points from the study as a whole: CMV antigen specificity of a few CMV-associated chains was confirmed in vitro.

The germline V and J ends were trimmed by 3 bases and 8 bases, with 14 bases remaining between them. Germline CDR1 SGHTA, CDR2 FQGNSA. This CDR3 is 14 amino acids long. PCR was performed using 60 Vbeta and 13 Jbeta primers. Method: immunoSEQ multiplex PCR; TCRdb's copy keeps in-frame clones and lacks some. The sample records some 77,000 clones, under 90% being singletons. The chain links TRBV7-2 to TRBJ2-1; D remains ambiguous. The sequenced sample was PBMCs. This sequence originates from a man aged 45-65 years in good health and CMV-seropositive. The DNA of the CDR3 is TGTGCCAGCAGCTTCAATTCTAGAGGCGATGAGCAGTTCTTC. It yields the protein CASSFNSRGDEQFF.